The rows below give T cell receptor beta chains drawn from one sample of a study of T cell responses to AZD1222 COVID-19 vaccine. Produced via immunoSEQ multiplex PCR; TCRdb's table is partial and in-frame only. The sample holds some 130,000 clones; approximately 84% are singletons and the top ten take roughly 4%. The sequencing used peripheral blood, collected on day 0 of AZD1222 vaccination. These receptors were collected from an adult in good health. The CDR3 runs from the conserved cysteine through the conserved F or W. Fields, in order: clone size, D gene, V gene, J gene, CDR3 DNA, CDR3 protein. The D gene is left open where the match is weak. The size field is filled for only some rows; it gives once, few, many or a size class.

>NA|NA|TRBV30|TRBJ1-6
TGTGCCTGGAGTGTCGTCAGGGGCCTTGGGGATTCACCCCTCCACTTT
CAWSVVRGLGDSPLHF
>NA|TRBD1|TRBV4-1|TRBJ2-7
TGCGCCAGCAGCCAAGCAAGGACAGGGCGGTACGAGCAGTACTTC
CASSQARTGRYEQYF
>NA|TRBD2|TRBV27|TRBJ2-5
TGTGCCAGCAGTTCCTCCGGGACTAACCAGGAGACCCAGTACTTC
CASSSSGTNQETQYF
>NA|TRBD1|TRBV19|TRBJ1-5
TGTGCCAGTAGTATGGGCTACCGGGACAGCCGAGGGGGCAATCAGCCCCAGCATTTT
CASSMGYRDSRGGNQPQHF
>few|TRBD2|TRBV28|TRBJ2-7
TGTGCCAGCAGCCCGATGGGAGGGCCGACCGAGGCGCAGTACTTC
CASSPMGGPTEAQYF
>NA|NA|TRBV27|TRBJ2-2
TGTGCCAGCAGTTTAGTAGCAGGGAGGCCTTCGCTCACCGGGGAGCTGTTTTTT
CASSLVAGRPSLTGELFF
>NA|NA|TRBV2|TRBJ2-1
TGTGCCAGCAGTCGGGGGCAGCACCATGGCGATGAGCAGTTCTTC
CASSRGQHHGDEQFF
>NA|NA|TRBV12-3/TRBV12-4|TRBJ1-1
TGTGCCAGCAGTTTGAGGGGTGAAGCTTTCTTT
CASSLRGEAFF
>NA|NA|TRBV4-2|TRBJ2-7
TGTGCCAGCAGCTTAGTCGTAGGGGCCGAACACGAGCAGTACTTC
CASSLVVGAEHEQYF
>NA|TRBD1|TRBV15|TRBJ1-1
TGTGCCACCAGCAGTTTCAGGGGGCCTAACACTGAAGCTTTCTTT
CATSSFRGPNTEAFF
>once|NA|TRBV7-9|TRBJ2-6
TGTGCCAGCAGCTTAGACCGGGACGGGGCCAACGTCCTGACTTTC
CASSLDRDGANVLTF
>NA|NA|TRBV5-1|TRBJ1-5
TGCGCCAGCAGCTTGGGGGAGGGGACCCGAGCCCAGCATTTT
CASSLGEGTRAQHF
>once|NA|TRBV5-8|TRBJ2-7
TGTGCCAGCAGCTTGGAGTCCTACGAGCAGTACTTC
CASSLESYEQYF
>NA|NA|TRBV6-5|TRBJ1-1
TGTGCCAGCAGTTACACCTCCCGGGGCACTGAAGCTTTCTTT
CASSYTSRGTEAFF
>NA|NA|TRBV13|TRBJ1-4
TGTGCCAGCAGCTTAAGCAGTTCAACTAATGAAAAACTGTTTTTT
CASSLSSSTNEKLFF
>NA|NA|TRBV3-1/TRBV3-2|TRBJ1-2
TGTGCCAGCAGTCTCGGGAACGGCCTTAACTATGGCTACACCTTC
CASSLGNGLNYGYTF
>once|NA|TRBV28|TRBJ2-4
TGTGCCAGCAGTTTCTCCCTCCCTGGGGCTCTGGCCAAAAACATTCAGTACTTC
CASSFSLPGALAKNIQYF